Each of the 7 T cell receptor beta chains below was sequenced from the same sample in a study of early T cells in non-severe SARS-CoV-2 infection (dated by TCRdb to about 2021). The library came from 5' RACE. The sample was run on a NextSeq 500. TCRdb cleaned the public reads at Q25 with fastp, built clones with MiXCR and kept in-frame beta chains. Every CDR3 protein is listed once, alongside the most common genes and DNA of its rows. The sample table lists about 33,000 distinct CDR3 sequences, 3.9% of them with a count of one. Together, the top ten hold more than 8.5% of the sample. Sequenced input: whole blood. All receptors come from an adult who was a healthcare worker with PCR-confirmed SARS-CoV-2 infection or an uninfected control (not recorded which).

This clonotype was found many times. This chain connects TRBV19 to TRBJ2-3, with D tentatively TRBD2 (6 bases). CDR3 length equals 14 residues. Per germline, CDR1 LNHDA and CDR2 SQIVND (reference sequence). V was cut by 8 bases and J by 7 bases, with 19 bases left in between. CDR3 loop: CASAAGTSRYTQYF. The CDR3 DNA follows: TGTGCCAGTGCCGCGGGCACTAGCCGTTATACGCAGTATTTT.

Ten or more counts support this clonotype. J is TRBJ2-1 and V is TRBV13; TRBD2 matches at 10 bases. The CDR3 runs to 16 residues. V gave up 8 bases and J gave up 7 bases; unmatched junction bases: 14. Germline CDR1 reads PRHDT; CDR2 reads FYEKMQ (reference sequence). The CDR3 spells CASAIRPSGSLNEQFF. CDR3 coding DNA: TGTGCCAGCGCCATTCGGCCTAGCGGGAGTTTGAATGAGCAGTTCTTC.

This clonotype is categorized as medium-sized. V gene TRBV20-1 combines with J gene TRBJ1-5; 8 positions match TRBD1. Trimming took 3 bases from V and 5 from J; bases not matched to a gene: 9. The CDR3 loop spans 15 amino acids. Germline CDR1 DFQATT, CDR2 SNEGSKA (reference sequence). In nucleotides, the CDR3 is TGCAGTGCTAGTGCGACAGGGGTGAGTTATCAGCCCCAGCATTTT. Its translation: CSASATGVSYQPQHF.

The sample holds many counts of this clonotype. V gene TRBV28 combines with J gene TRBJ1-5, with TRBD1 as a possible D gene (5 bases). Trimming left V 2 bases short and J 6 bases short, with 17 bases between. CDR3 length equals 16 residues. Per the germline V gene, CDR1 is MDHEN and CDR2 is SYDVKM. The CDR3 sequence: CASSLRETRGSQPQHF. CDR3 DNA sequence: TGTGCCAGCAGTTTACGGGAGACAAGGGGAAGTCAGCCCCAGCATTTT.

This clonotype was detected ten times or more. The chain carries TRBV19 and TRBJ1-1; a possible D gene is TRBD1 (6 bases). Germline CDR1 and CDR2: LNHDA and SQIVND (reference sequence). V was clipped by 8 bases and J by 9 bases, with 13 bases between them. The length of the CDR3 is 11 residues. CDR3 sequence reads: CASSSDRQAFF. The CDR3 nucleotides are TGTGCCAGTTCATCGGACAGACAAGCTTTCTTT. The full variable domain, its missing parts supplied by reference TRBV19 and TRBJ1-1, is DGGITQSPKYLFRKEGQNVTLSCEQNLNHDAMYWYRQDPGQGLRLIYYSQIVNDFQKGDIAEGYSVSREKKESFPLTVTSAQKNPTAFYLCASSSDRQAFFGQGTRLTVV.

The chain joins TRBV19 to TRBJ2-1, with 9 bases aligning to TRBD2. The CDR3 contains 17 residues. V gave up 1 base and J gave up 10 bases; unmatched junction bases: 14. CDR1 is LNHDA and CDR2 is SQIVND in the germline V gene (reference sequence). The CDR3 sequence: CASSIGFGAGGPEEQFF. CDR3 nucleotides: TGTGCCAGTAGTATAGGATTCGGGGCGGGAGGGCCTGAGGAGCAGTTCTTC. The full variable domain, completed using reference TRBV19 and TRBJ2-1, is DGGITQSPKYLFRKEGQNVTLSCEQNLNHDAMYWYRQDPGQGLRLIYYSQIVNDFQKGDIAEGYSVSREKKESFPLTVTSAQKNPTAFYLCASSIGFGAGGPEEQFFGPGTRLTVL.

This clonotype occurred many times. V is TRBV4-1 and J is TRBJ2-5, with 12 bases lining up with TRBD2. The CDR3 has 15 amino acids. The germline CDR1 and CDR2 sequences are MGHRA and YSYEKL. Trimming cost V 1 base and J 4 bases; bases outside gene matches: 1. The CDR3 coding sequence is TGCGCCAGCAGCCAAGGACTAGCGGGAGCAGAGACCCAGTACTTC. Protein: CASSQGLAGAETQYF.